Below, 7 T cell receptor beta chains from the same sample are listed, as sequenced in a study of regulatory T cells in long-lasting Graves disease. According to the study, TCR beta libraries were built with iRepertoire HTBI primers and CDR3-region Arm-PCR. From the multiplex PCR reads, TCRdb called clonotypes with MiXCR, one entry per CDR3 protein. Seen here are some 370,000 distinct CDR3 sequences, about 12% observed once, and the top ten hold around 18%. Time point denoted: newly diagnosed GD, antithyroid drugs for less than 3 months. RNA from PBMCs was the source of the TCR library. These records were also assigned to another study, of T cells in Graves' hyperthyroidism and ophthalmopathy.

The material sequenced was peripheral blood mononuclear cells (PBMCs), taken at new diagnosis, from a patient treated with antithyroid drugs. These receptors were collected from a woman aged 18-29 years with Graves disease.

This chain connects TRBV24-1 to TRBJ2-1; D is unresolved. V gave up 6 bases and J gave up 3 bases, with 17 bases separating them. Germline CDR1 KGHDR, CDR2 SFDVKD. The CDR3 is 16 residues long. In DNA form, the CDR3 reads TGTGCCACCAGTCTCACCCCCCCCGCCGGCTACAATGAGCAGTTCTTC. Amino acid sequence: CATSLTPPAGYNEQFF.

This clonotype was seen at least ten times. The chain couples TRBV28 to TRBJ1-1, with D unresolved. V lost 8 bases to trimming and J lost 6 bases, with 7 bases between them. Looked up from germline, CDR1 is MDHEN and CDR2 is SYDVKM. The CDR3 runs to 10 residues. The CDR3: CASGTAEAFF. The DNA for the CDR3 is TGTGCCAGCGGTACGGCTGAAGCTTTCTTT.

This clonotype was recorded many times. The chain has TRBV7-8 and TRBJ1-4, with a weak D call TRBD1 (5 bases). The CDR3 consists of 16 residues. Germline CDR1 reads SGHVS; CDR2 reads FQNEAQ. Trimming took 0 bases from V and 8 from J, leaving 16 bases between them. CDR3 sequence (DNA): TGTGCCAGCAGCTTAGCGGGGGTAACTCTGGGGGAAAAACTGTTTTTT. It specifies CASSLAGVTLGEKLFF.

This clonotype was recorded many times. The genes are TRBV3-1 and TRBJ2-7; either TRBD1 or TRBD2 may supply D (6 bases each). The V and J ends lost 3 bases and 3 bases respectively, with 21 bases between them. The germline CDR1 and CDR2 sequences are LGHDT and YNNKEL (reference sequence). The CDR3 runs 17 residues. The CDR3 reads CASSHGPGAARYYEQYF. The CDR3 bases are TGTGCCAGCAGCCACGGTCCGGGGGCGGCGCGTTACTACGAGCAGTACTTC.

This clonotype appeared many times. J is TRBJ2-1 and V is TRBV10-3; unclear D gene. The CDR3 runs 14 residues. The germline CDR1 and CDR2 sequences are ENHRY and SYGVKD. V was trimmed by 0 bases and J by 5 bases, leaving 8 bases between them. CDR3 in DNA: TGTGCCATCAGTGAGTCAGTCTCGAACAATGAGCAGTTCTTC. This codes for CAISESVSNNEQFF.

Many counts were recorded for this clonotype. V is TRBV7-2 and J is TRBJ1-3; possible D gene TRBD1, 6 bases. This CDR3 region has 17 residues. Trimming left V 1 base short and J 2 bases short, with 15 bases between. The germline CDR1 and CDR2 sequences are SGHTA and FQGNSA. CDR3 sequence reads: CASSLVGVTGPGNTIYF. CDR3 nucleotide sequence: TGTGCCAGCAGCTTAGTTGGGGTGACAGGCCCTGGAAACACCATATATTTT.

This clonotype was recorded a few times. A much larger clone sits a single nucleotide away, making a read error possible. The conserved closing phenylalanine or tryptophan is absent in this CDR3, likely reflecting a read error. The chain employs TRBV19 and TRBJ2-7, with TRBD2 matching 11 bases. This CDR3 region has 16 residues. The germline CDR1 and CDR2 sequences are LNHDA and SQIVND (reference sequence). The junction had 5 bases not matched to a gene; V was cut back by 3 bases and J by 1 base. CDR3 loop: CASSMRGLAASYEQYL. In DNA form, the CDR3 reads TGTGCCAGTAGTATGAGGGGACTAGCGGCATCCTACGAGCAGTACCTC.